This T cell receptor beta chain was identified during a study of blood T cells in healthy people across ages. This clonotype was counted a few times. Its antigen is unknown. General study points: Long-lived donors carried more naive CD4+ cells and greater diversity than aged donors.

There are 16 residues in the CDR3. Germline CDR1 reads SGHDT; CDR2 reads YYEEEE. Trimming cost V 0 bases and J 1 base, with 11 bases left between them. For the second PCR, which ran for about 7 to 11 cycles, a sample-barcoded 5' primer and a J-beta primer mix were used. TCRdb called the 5' RACE reads again in MiXCR, with one record for every CDR3 protein. The sample yields 700,000 to 950,000 distinct CDR3 sequences, more than 40% seen once. The source material was blood. This chain links TRBV5-6 with TRBJ2-1; D is perhaps TRBD2 (7 bases). The receptor was isolated from a woman aged 55-70 years in good health. CDR3 sequence: CASSLGGGQSYNEQFF. CDR3 nucleotide sequence: TGTGCCAGCAGCTTGGGGGGGGGGCAATCCTACAATGAGCAGTTCTTC.